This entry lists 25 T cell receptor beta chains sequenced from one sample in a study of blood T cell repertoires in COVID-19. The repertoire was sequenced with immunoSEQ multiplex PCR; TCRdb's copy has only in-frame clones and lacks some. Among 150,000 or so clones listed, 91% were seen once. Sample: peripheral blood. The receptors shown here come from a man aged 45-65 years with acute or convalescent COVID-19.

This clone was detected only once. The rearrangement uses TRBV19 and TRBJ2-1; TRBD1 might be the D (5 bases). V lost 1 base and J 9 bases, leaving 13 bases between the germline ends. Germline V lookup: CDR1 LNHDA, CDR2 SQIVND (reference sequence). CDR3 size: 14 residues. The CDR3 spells CASSIAGLRGEQFF. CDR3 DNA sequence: TGTGCCAGTAGTATAGCCGGATTAAGGGGTGAGCAGTTCTTC.

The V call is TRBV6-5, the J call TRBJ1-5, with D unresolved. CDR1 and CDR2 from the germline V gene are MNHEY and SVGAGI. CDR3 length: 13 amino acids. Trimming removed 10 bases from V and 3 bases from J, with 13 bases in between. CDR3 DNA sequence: TGTGCCACCACGGGGTCGCTCAATCAGCCCCAGCATTTT. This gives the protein CATTGSLNQPQHF.

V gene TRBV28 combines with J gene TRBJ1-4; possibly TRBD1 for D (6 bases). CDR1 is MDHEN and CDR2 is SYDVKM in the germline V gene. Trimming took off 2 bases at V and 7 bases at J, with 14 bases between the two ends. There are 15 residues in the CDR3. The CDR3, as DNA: TGTGCCAGCAGTTTAGTCGGACAGATGAGTGAAAAACTGTTTTTT. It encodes CASSLVGQMSEKLFF.

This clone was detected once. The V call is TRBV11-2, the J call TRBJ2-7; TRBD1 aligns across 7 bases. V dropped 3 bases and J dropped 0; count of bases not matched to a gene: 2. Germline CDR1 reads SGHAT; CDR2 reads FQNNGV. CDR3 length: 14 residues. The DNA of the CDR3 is TGTGCCAGCAGCTTGGACAGGCCCTCCTACGAGCAGTACTTC. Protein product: CASSLDRPSYEQYF.

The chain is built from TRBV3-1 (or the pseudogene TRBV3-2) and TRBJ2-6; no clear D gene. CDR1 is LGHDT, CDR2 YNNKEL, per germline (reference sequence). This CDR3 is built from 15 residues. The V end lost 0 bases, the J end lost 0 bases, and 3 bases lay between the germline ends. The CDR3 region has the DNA TGTGCCAGCAGCCAAGACGGCTCTGGGGCCAACGTCCTGACTTTC. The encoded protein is CASSQDGSGANVLTF.

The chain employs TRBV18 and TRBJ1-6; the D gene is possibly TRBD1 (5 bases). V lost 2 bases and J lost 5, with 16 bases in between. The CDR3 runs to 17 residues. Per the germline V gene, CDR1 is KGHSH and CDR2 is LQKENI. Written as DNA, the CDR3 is TGTGCCAGCTCACCAGTAGGGACGGGGACTAATAATTCACCCCTCCACTTT. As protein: CASSPVGTGTNNSPLHF.

The DNA for the CDR3 is TGTGCCAGCACTTGGTCAGGGGCGGATCAGCCCCAGCATTTT. It is translated as CASTWSGADQPQHF. The chain employs TRBV6-5 and TRBJ1-5; D is possibly TRBD1 (6 bases). The V and J ends lost 7 bases and 5 bases respectively, with 15 bases between them. The germline gives CDR1 MNHEY, CDR2 SVGAGI. The CDR3 contains 14 residues.

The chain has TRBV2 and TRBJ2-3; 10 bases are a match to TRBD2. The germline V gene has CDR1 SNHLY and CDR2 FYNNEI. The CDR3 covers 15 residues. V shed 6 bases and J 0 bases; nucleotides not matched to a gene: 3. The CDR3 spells CASRPGLASTDTQYF. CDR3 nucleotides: TGTGCCAGCAGGCCGGGACTAGCGAGCACAGATACGCAGTATTTT.

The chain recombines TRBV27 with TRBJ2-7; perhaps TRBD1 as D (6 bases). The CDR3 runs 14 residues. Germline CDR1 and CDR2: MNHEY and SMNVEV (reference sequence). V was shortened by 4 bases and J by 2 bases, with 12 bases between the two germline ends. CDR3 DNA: TGTGCCAGCAGTTGGGCAGGGGTCGCCTACGAGCAGTACTTC. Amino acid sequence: CASSWAGVAYEQYF.

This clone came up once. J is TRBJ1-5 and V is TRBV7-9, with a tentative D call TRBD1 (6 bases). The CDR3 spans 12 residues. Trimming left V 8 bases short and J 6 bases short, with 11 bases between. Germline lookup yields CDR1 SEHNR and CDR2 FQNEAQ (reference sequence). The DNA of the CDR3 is TGTGCCAGCGCAGGGGAGGGTCAGCCCCAGCATTTT. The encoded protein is CASAGEGQPQHF.

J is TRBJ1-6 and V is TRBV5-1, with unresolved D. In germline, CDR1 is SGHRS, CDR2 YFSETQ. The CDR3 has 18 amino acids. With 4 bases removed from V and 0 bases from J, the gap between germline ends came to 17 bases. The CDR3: CASSASVGSVSYNSPLHF. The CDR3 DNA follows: TGCGCCAGCAGCGCCTCCGTAGGGAGCGTCTCCTATAATTCACCCCTCCACTTT.

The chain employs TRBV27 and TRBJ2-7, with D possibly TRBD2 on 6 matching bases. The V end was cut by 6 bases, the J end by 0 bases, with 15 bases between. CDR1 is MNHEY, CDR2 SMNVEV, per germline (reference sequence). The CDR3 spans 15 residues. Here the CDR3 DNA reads TGTGCCAGCAGCCTCGGGAGCAGGAGCTCCTACGAGCAGTACTTC. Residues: CASSLGSRSSYEQYF.

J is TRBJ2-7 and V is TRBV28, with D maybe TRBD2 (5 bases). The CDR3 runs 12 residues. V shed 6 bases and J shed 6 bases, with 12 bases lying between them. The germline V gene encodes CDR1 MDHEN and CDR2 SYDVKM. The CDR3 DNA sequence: TGTGCCAGCAGACCGGAGGTGGGCGAGCAGTACTTC. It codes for CASRPEVGEQYF.

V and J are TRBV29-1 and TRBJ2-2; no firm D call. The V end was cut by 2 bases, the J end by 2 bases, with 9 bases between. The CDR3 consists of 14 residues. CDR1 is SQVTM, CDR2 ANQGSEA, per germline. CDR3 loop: CSVERQVNTGELFF. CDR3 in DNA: TGCAGCGTTGAAAGGCAGGTTAACACCGGGGAGCTGTTTTTT.

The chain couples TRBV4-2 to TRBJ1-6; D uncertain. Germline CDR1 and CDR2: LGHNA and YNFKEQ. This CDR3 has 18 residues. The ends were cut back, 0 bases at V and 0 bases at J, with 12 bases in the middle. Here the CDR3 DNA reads TGTGCCAGCAGCCAAGATCTTGGCGGGAGCTCCTATAATTCACCCCTCCACTTT. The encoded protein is CASSQDLGGSSYNSPLHF.

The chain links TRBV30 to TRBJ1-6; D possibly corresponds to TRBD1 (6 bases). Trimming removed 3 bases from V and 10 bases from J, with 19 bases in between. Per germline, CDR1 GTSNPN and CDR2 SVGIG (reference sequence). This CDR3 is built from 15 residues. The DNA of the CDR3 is TGTGCCTGGAGGGTGTGGGGGCAGGAGTGGTCACCCCTCCACTTT. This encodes CAWRVWGQEWSPLHF.

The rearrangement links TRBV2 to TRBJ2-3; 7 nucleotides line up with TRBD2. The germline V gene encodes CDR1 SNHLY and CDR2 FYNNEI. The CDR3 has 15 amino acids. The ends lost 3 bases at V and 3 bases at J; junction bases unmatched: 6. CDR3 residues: CASSELQGGTDTQYF. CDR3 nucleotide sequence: TGTGCCAGCAGTGAGTTGCAGGGAGGGACAGATACGCAGTATTTT.

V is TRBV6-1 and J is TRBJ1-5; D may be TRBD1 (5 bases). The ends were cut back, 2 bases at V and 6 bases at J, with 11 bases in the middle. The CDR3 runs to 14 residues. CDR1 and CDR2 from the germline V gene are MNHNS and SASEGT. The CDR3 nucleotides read TGTGCCAGCAGTGAATTAGGCGGGGCTCAGCCCCAGCATTTT. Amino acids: CASSELGGAQPQHF.

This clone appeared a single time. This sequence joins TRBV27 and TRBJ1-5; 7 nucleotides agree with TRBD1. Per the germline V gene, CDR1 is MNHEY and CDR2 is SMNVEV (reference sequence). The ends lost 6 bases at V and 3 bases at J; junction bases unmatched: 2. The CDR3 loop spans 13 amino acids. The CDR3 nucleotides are TGTGCCAGCAGGACAGGGTACAATCAGCCCCAGCATTTT. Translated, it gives CASRTGYNQPQHF.

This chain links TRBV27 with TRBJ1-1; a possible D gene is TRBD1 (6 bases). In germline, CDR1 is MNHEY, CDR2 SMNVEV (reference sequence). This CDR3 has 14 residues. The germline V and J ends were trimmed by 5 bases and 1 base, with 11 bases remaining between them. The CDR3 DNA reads TGTGCCAGCAGTCTTCAGACAGGGAACACTGAAGCTTTCTTT. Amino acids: CASSLQTGNTEAFF.

CDR3 residues: CASSLSGSTDTQYF. Written as DNA, the CDR3 is TGTGCCAGCAGCCTTAGCGGTAGCACAGATACGCAGTATTTT. The V gene is TRBV3-1 (or the pseudogene TRBV3-2), the J gene TRBJ2-3; D may be TRBD2 (6 bases). The germline CDR1 and CDR2 sequences are LGHDT and YNNKEL (reference sequence). Trimming took 4 bases from V and 0 from J, leaving 8 bases between them. There are 14 residues in the CDR3.

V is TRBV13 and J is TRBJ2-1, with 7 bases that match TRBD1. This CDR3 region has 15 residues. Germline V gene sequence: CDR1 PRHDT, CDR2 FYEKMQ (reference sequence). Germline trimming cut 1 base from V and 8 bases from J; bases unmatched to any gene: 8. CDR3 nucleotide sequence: TGTGCCAGCAGCTTAGTGAGGGGGCATGGGGATGAGCAGTTCTTC. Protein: CASSLVRGHGDEQFF. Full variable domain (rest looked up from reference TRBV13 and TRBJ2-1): AAGVIQSPRHLIKEKRETATLKCYPIPRHDTVYWYQQGPGQDPQFLISFYEKMQSDKGSIPDRFSAQQFSDYHSELNMSSLELGDSALYFCASSLVRGHGDEQFFGPGTRLTVL.

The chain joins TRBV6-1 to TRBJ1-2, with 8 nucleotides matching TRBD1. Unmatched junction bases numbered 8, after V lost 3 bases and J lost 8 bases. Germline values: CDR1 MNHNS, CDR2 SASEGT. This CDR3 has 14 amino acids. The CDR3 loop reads CASSEPPRGPGYTF. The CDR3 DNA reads TGTGCCAGCAGTGAGCCCCCCAGGGGGCCCGGCTACACCTTC.

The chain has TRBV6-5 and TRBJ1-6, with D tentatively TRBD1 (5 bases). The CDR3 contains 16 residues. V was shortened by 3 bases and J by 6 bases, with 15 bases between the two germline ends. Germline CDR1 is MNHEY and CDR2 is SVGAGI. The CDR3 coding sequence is TGTGCCAGCAGTTATGGACATTCGAGACGTAATTCACCCCTCCACTTT. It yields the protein CASSYGHSRRNSPLHF.

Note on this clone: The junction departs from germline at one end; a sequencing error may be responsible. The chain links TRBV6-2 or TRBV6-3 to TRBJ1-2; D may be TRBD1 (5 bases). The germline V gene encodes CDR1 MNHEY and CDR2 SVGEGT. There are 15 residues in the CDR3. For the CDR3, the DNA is TGTGCCAGCAGCTACTTACAGGCGTCTAACTATGGCTACACCTTC. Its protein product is CASSYLQASNYGYTF.